This is a list of T cell receptor beta chains from one sample in a study of blood T cell repertoires in COVID-19. Data came from immunoSEQ multiplex PCR; TCRdb stores just in-frame clones and leaves some out. The data show some 52,000 clones, 80% to 90% seen once. Material for sequencing was peripheral blood. The receptors stem from a man between 50 and 59 years old with acute or convalescent COVID-19. The CDR3 runs from the conserved cysteine through the conserved F or W. A D gene is named only where the DNA matches it firmly. Clone sizes are given selectively: once, few, many, or a class where the clone is expanded.

clone_size d_call j_call v_call cdr3_nt cdr3_aa
. . TRBJ2-3 TRBV4-1 TGCGCCAGCAGTGAAGATTCTTACAGCAACACAGATACGCAGTATTTT CASSEDSYSNTDTQYF
. TRBD1 TRBJ1-5 TRBV11-2 TGTGCCAGCAGCTTAGGGGACAGGGCTAGTCAGCCCCAGCATTTT CASSLGDRASQPQHF
. . TRBJ1-6 TRBV18 TGTGCCAGCTCACCGAGTTTTGATTCACCCCTCCACTTT CASSPSFDSPLHF
once TRBD2 TRBJ2-7 TRBV7-2 TGTGCCAGCAGCCTATCTTCTACTAGCGGGAGCGCTCCCTTC CASSLSSTSGSAPF
. TRBD1 TRBJ1-6 TRBV19 TGTGCCAGTAGTACCGGACAGGACCCCAATTCACCCCTCCACTTT CASSTGQDPNSPLHF
. TRBD1 TRBJ1-2 TRBV7-9 TGTGCCAGCAGCTTAGGACAGGGAAACTATGGCTACACCTTC CASSLGQGNYGYTF
. . TRBJ2-5 TRBV6-5 TGTGCCAGCAGTTTGGGGGGGCGAGAGACCCAGTACTTC CASSLGGRETQYF
. . TRBJ2-6 TRBV5-6 TGTGCCAGCAGCTTGGGGCTGCACCCCTCGGGGGCCAACGTCCTGACTTTC CASSLGLHPSGANVLTF
. TRBD2 TRBJ2-3 TRBV7-3 TGTGCCAGCAGCTCTAGCGGGGGATTTACAGATACGCAGTATTTT CASSSSGGFTDTQYF
. . TRBJ1-1 TRBV5-1 TGCGCCAGCAGCTCGGGATTCGATTATGAAGCTTTCTTT CASSSGFDYEAFF
. . TRBJ1-5 TRBV21-1 TGTGCCAGCAGCAAGGGGGGGGCTCAGCCCCAGCATTTT CASSKGGAQPQHF
. . TRBJ1-1 TRBV7-3 TGTGCCAGCAGCTTAAGTCCGCGCACTGAAGCTTTCTTT CASSLSPRTEAFF
once TRBD1 TRBJ2-7 TRBV30 TGTGCCTGGAGTGGGGGCAGGGGGCTATCCTACGAGCAGTACTTC CAWSGGRGLSYEQYF
. . TRBJ2-3 TRBV1 TGCACCAGCAGCCAGGTTTCCCGGTTCGGAGGGTTTAGGGATACGCAGTATTTT CTSSQVSRFGGFRDTQYF
. . TRBJ2-5 TRBV12-2 TGTGCAAGTCACATGGGGCGGAACCTCGGGACCCAGTACTTC CASHMGRNLGTQYF
. . TRBJ2-7 TRBV11-2 TGTGCCAGCAGCCCCGGACAGTTCTACGAGCAGTACTTC CASSPGQFYEQYF
. . TRBJ2-1 TRBV7-3 TGTGCCAGCAGCTTAAACTACGCCACGAATGAGCAGTTCTTC CASSLNYATNEQFF
. . TRBJ2-7 TRBV13 TGTGCCAGCAGCTTAGGAGGCAGCGGGTCCTACGAGCAGTACTTC CASSLGGSGSYEQYF
. TRBD2 TRBJ2-1 TRBV29-1 TGCAGCGGGAAGACTAGCGGGTCAAGCTCCTACAATGAGCAGTTCTTC CSGKTSGSSSYNEQFF
. TRBD2 TRBJ2-7 TRBV13 TGTGCCAGCAGCTTAGGTGGGACTAGCGCCTACGAGCAGTACTTC CASSLGGTSAYEQYF
. . TRBJ2-7 TRBV3-1/TRBV3-2 TGTGCCAGCAGCCAAGGGGGAGACCCCTACGAGCAGTACTTC CASSQGGDPYEQYF
. . TRBJ2-4 TRBV5-6 TGTGCCAGCAGCTTGCTGACTCGTAGGGGGTTAGCCAAAAACATTCAGTACTTC CASSLLTRRGLAKNIQYF
. . TRBJ1-1 TRBV10-3 TGTGCCATCACCAGTTCAGGACAGAACACTGAAGCTTTCTTT CAITSSGQNTEAFF
. TRBD1 TRBJ1-2 TRBV30 TGTGCCTGGCTTGTTAGTGGAGGGGGCAACTATGGCTACACCTTC CAWLVSGGGNYGYTF
. TRBD1 TRBJ1-1 TRBV5-1 TGCGCCAGCAGCAGGGGACAGTTCGGCACTGAAGCTTTCTTT CASSRGQFGTEAFF
few . TRBJ2-7 TRBV19 TGTGCCAGTAGTATGCCCAGGGGCGAGCAGTACTTC CASSMPRGEQYF
once . TRBJ2-3 TRBV6-5 TGTGCCAGCAAGGGCCGGACTAGCACAGATACGCAGTATTTT CASKGRTSTDTQYF
. . TRBJ2-1 TRBV19 TGTGCCAGTAGTATGGAGGGTACAAATGAGCAGTTCTTC CASSMEGTNEQFF
. . TRBJ2-5 TRBV5-1 TGCGCCAGCAGCTCCATGTCCGGGATGAGCCCAGAGACCCAGTACTTC CASSSMSGMSPETQYF
. . TRBJ1-3 TRBV2 TGTGCCAGCAGTGAAGGGGGGGGAGGAAGGAACACCATATATTTT CASSEGGGGRNTIYF
. TRBD2 TRBJ2-1 TRBV4-1 TGCGCCAGCAGCCAAGCCCCCGGCGGGAGGCCCTCCTACAATGAGCAGTTCTTC CASSQAPGGRPSYNEQFF
. . TRBJ2-3 TRBV6-5 TGTGCCAGCAGCCGGGACACAGATACGCAGTATTTT CASSRDTDTQYF
once TRBD2 TRBJ2-7 TRBV13 TGTGCCAGCAGCCTAGCGGGGGACTCCTACGAGCAGTACTTC CASSLAGDSYEQYF
few TRBD1 TRBJ1-6 TRBV10-1 TGCGCCAGCAGTGAGTGCCGGGACAGGGGGTACTTAGGTTCACCCCTCCACTTT CASSECRDRGYLGSPLHF
. . TRBJ1-1 TRBV7-9 TGTGCCAGCAGCCCCCTGGGGGGACTGAACACTGAAGCTTTCTTT CASSPLGGLNTEAFF
. TRBD1 TRBJ1-6 TRBV9 TGTGCCAGCAGCCCCCTGGGACAGAATAATTCACCCCTCCACTTT CASSPLGQNNSPLHF